Listed below are T cell receptor beta chains from one sample, sequenced in a study of read filtering for tumor transcriptome and immune sequencing. TCRdb reprocessed the reads with MiXCR, giving one entry per CDR3 protein. In the table there are over 80,000 distinct CDR3 sequences, 9% to 15% of which are singletons. The sample consisted of a population of CD138-negative cells sorted from bone marrow. These receptors all come from a donor aged 40 or over with multiple myeloma. The CDR3 runs from the conserved cysteine through the conserved F or W.

>TRBJ1-5|TRBV7-9
CASSLSGGQPQHF
>TRBJ2-1|TRBV5-1
CASSSLEGSVDNEQFF
>TRBJ1-1|TRBV21-1
CASSKRDRGHSLNTEAFF
>TRBJ2-1|TRBV29-1
CSVEVSEQFF
>TRBJ2-1|TRBV6-4
CASSEEGAGSYNEQFF
>TRBJ2-7|TRBV20-1
CSASGAFLPTGEQYF
>TRBJ2-5|TRBV7-2
CASSLAPGGRGRETQYF
>TRBJ1-4|TRBV5-1
CASSLLGSNEKLFF
>TRBJ2-2|TRBV14
CASSQEVRPSGELFF
>TRBJ2-2|TRBV5-1
CASSPQGLAAGELFF
>TRBJ2-1|TRBV7-2
CASSPQAGHEQFF
>TRBJ2-5|TRBV5-1
CASSPNTGGETQYF
>TRBJ2-7|TRBV5-4
CASSLDLYEQYF
>TRBJ2-3|TRBV12-3/TRBV12-4
CASSPRRGSGTQYF